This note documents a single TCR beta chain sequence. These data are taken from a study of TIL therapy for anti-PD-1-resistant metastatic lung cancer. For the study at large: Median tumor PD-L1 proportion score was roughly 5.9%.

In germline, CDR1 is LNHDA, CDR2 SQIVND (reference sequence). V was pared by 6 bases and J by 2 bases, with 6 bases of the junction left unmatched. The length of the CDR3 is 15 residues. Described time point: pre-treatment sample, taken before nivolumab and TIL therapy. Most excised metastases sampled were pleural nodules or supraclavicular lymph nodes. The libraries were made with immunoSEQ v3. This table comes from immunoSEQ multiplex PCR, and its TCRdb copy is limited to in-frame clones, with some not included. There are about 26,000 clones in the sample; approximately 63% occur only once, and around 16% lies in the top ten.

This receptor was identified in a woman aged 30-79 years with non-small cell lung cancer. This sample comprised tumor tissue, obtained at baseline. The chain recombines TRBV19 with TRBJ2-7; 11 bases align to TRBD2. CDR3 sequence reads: CASSLTSGSTYEQYF. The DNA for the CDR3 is TGTGCCAGTAGCCTCACTAGCGGGAGTACCTACGAGCAGTACTTC.